This T cell receptor (beta chain) was recorded in a study of T cells in Graves' hyperthyroidism and ophthalmopathy. The sample holds many counts of this clonotype. The germline V gene encodes CDR1 MNHEY and CDR2 SMNVEV (reference sequence). V lost 0 bases to trimming and J lost 6 bases, with 6 bases between them. The CDR3 loop spans 13 amino acids. The hyperthyroidism was newly diagnosed and had lasted under 2 months; the patients were aged 18 to 65. Fresh peripheral blood, 8 to 10 ml of it, supplied the PBMCs. Amplified regions were TCR beta CDR3 sequences from RNA transcripts. A set of HTBI primers served as the primers for a first-round RT-PCR of the TCR CDR3. MiXCR, run by TCRdb on the multiplex PCR reads, gives a single entry per CDR3 protein. In the table there are a few hundred thousand distinct CDR3 sequences, roughly 14% of which are singletons.

This sequence was found in a woman aged 18-29 years with Graves' hyperthyroidism. This chain joins TRBV27 and TRBJ2-1, with no clear D. What was sequenced was blood. The CDR3 loop is CASSLSLPNEQFF. Written as DNA, the CDR3 is TGTGCCAGCAGTTTATCCCTCCCCAATGAGCAGTTCTTC.